This T cell receptor beta chain was profiled in a study of blood T cell repertoires in COVID-19. The wider study: The study drew acute and convalescent COVID-19 samples from the United States, Italy and Spain.

Original processing notes: Reference gene primer amplification in the assay estimated nucleated cell counts. Assay used: immunoSEQ multiplex PCR; TCRdb lists only in-frame clones, some missing. The V and J calls and clone size are taken from that table; D and trimming were inferred from the DNA. The sample includes 65,000 to 95,000 clones, 84% of them seen just once. A note on this clone: The sample holds other DNA sequences that translate to the same CDR3.

The germline CDR1 and CDR2 sequences are SGHTA and FQGTGA. Unmatched junction bases numbered 4, after V lost 5 bases and J lost 0 bases. This CDR3 region has 16 residues. The source of this sequence is a woman between 45 and 65 years old with acute or convalescent COVID-19. Sequenced: peripheral blood. The rearrangement links TRBV7-3 to TRBJ2-6; 7 bases map to TRBD2. The DNA of the CDR3 is TGTGCCAGCAGCCTGGGGGGGGGCTCTGGGGCCAACGTCCTGACTTTC. Its translation is CASSLGGGSGANVLTF. Looking up the rest from reference TRBV7-3 and TRBJ2-6 gives the full variable domain: GAGVSQTPSNKVTEKGKYVELRCDPISGHTALYWYRQSLGQGPEFLIYFQGTGAADDSGLPNDRFFAVRPEGSVSTLKIQRTERGDSAVYLCASSLGGGSGANVLTFGAGSRLTVL.